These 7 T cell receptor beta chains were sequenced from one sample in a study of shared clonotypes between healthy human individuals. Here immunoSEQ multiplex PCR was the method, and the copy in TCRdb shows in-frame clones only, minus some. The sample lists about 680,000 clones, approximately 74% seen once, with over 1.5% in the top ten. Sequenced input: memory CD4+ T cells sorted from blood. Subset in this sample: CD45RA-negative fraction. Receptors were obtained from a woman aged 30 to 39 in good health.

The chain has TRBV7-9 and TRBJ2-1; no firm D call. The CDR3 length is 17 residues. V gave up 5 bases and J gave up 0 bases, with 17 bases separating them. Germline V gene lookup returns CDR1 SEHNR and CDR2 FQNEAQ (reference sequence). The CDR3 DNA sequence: TGTGCCAGCAGCCCCGGTCATGGTCCTAGCTCCTACAATGAGCAGTTCTTC. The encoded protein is CASSPGHGPSSYNEQFF. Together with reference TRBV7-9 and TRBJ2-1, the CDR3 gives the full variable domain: DTGVSQNPRHKITKRGQNVTFRCDPISEHNRLYWYRQTLGQGPEFLTYFQNEAQLEKSRLLSDRFSAERPKGSFSTLEIQRTEQGDSAMYLCASSPGHGPSSYNEQFFGPGTRLTVL.

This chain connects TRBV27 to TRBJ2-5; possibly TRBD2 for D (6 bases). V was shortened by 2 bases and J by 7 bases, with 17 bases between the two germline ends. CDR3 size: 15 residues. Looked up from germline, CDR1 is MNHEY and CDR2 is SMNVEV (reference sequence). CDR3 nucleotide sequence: TGTGCCAGCAGTTTAGCCTCCGGGACTGGGAGGACCCAGTACTTC. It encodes CASSLASGTGRTQYF.

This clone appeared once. CDR3 sequence: CASSELREGPAGELFF. For the CDR3, the DNA is TGTGCCAGCAGTGAATTGCGGGAGGGCCCTGCCGGGGAGCTGTTTTTT. The V call is TRBV6-1, the J call TRBJ2-2, with 9 bases fitting TRBD2. Germline V gene sequence: CDR1 MNHNS, CDR2 SASEGT. The CDR3 is 16 residues long. J lost 6 bases, V lost 2 bases, and 7 bases had no gene match.

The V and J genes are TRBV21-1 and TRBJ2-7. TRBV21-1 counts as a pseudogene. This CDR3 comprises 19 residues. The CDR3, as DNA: TGTGCCAGCAGCACACAAAGGATCCCCGTCAGAAAGGGTAAGTACGAGCAGTACTTC. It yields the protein CASSTQRIPVRKGKYEQYF.

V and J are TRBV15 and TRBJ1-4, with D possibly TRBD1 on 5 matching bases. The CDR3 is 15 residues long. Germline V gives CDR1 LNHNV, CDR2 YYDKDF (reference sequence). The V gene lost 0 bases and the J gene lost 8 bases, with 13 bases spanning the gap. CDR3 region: CATSRDGQGGEKLFF. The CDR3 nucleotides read TGTGCCACCAGCAGAGACGGGCAGGGTGGCGAAAAACTGTTTTTT.

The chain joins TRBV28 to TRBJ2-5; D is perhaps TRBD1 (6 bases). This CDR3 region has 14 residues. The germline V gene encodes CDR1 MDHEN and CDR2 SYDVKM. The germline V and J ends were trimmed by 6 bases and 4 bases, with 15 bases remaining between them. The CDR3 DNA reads TGTGCCAGCAGCCAAGTATTGGGGGCAGAGACCCAGTACTTC. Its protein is CASSQVLGAETQYF.

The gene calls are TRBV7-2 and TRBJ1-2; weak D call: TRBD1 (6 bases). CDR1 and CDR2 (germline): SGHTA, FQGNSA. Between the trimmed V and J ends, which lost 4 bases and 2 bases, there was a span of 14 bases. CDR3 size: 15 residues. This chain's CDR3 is CASSSDSHKNYGYTF. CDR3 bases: TGTGCCAGCAGCTCGGACAGCCACAAGAACTATGGCTACACCTTC.